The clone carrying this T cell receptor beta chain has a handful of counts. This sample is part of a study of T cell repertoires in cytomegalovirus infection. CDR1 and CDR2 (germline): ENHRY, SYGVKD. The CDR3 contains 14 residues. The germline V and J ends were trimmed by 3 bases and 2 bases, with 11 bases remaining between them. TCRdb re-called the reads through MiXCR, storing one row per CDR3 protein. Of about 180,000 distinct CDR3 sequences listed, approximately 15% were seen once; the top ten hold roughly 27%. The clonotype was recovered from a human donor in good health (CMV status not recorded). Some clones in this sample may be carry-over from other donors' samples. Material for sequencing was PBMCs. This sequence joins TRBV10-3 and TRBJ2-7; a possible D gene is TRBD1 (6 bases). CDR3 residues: CAISDWDKTYEQYF. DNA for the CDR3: TGTGCCATCAGTGACTGGGACAAGACCTACGAGCAGTACTTC.